The following is a T cell receptor (beta chain) sequence with its context. Positively selected for CCR7, the CD45RO-negative cells used as naive CD8 cells excluded terminally differentiated effector memory CD45RA+ cells. Adult donors, all healthy and HIV-negative, had no recent acute infections or vaccinations. The authors loaded around 200 ng DNA, roughly 33,000 T cell genomes, into sorted-subset replicate PCRs. Clones were read by immunoSEQ multiplex PCR, and TCRdb kept only the in-frame ones, dropping some. Among around 550,000 clones, 85% to 95% were seen once, and the ten largest hold about 0.11%. The sample is drawn from a study of shared clonotypes between healthy human individuals. About the study: The cohort had two women and three men, ages 18 to 49.

The sample taken for sequencing was naive CD8+ T cells sorted from blood. This sequence originates from a woman aged 30 to 39 in good health.

CDR3 sequence (DNA): TGTGCTAGTGGCGGGATTAACACTGAAGCTTTCTTT. The encoded protein is CASGGINTEAFF. The genes are TRBV12-5 and TRBJ1-1, with D unresolved. Germline values: CDR1 LGHNT, CDR2 FRNRAP. The CDR3 extends over 12 amino acids. The V end lost 6 bases, the J end lost 2 bases, and 7 bases lay between the germline ends. The full variable domain, completed using reference TRBV12-5 and TRBJ1-1, is DARVTQTPRHKVTEMGQEVTMRCQPILGHNTVFWYRQTMMQGLELLAYFRNRAPLDDSGMPKDRFSAEMPDATLATLKIQPSEPRDSAVYFCASGGINTEAFFGQGTRLTVV.